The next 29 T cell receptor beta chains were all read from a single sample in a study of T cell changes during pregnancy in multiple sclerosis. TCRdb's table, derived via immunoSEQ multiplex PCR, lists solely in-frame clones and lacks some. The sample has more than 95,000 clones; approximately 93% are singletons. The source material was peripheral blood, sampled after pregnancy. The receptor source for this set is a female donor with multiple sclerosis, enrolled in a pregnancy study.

CDR3: CARQGGIEGEAFF. CDR3 in DNA: TGTGCCAGACAGGGAGGGATAGAGGGTGAAGCTTTCTTT. The chain combines TRBV5-3 with TRBJ1-1, with TRBD1 as a possible D gene (5 bases). TRBV5-3 belongs to the ORF category, with a function that is uncertain. This CDR3 comprises 13 residues. V lost 7 bases to trimming and J lost 7 bases, with 17 bases between them.

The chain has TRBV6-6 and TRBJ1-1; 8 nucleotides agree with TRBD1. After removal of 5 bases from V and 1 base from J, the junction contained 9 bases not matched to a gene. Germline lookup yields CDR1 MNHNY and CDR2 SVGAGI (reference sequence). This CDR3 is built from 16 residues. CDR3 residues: CASSPTGAQSNTEAFF. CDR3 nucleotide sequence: TGTGCCAGCAGTCCGACAGGGGCGCAATCGAACACTGAAGCTTTCTTT.

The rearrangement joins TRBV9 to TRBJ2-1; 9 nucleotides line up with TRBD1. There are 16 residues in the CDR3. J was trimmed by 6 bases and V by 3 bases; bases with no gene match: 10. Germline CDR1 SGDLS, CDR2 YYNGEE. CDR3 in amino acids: CASSGYRGRRGNEQFF. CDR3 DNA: TGTGCCAGCAGCGGCTACAGGGGGCGGAGGGGCAATGAGCAGTTCTTC.

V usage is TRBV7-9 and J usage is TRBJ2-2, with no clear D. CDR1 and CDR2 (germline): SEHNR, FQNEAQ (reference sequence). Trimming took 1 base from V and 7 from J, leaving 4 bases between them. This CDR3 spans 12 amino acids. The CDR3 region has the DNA TGTGCCAGCAGCTTAGGCAGCGGGGAGCTGTTTTTT. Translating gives CASSLGSGELFF.

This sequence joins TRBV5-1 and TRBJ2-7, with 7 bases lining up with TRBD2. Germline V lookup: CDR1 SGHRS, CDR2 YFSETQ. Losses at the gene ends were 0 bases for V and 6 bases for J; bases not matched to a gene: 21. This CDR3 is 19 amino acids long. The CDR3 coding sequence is TGCGCCAGCAGCTTGGCCTGGACTAGGGGTCCGCTCGGGATCTTCGAGCAGTACTTC. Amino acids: CASSLAWTRGPLGIFEQYF.

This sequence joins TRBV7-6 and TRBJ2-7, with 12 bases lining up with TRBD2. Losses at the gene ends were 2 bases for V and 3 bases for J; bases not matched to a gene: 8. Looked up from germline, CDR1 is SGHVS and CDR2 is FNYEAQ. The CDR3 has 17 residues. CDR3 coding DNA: TGTGCCAGCAGCTTATCGACTAGCGGGAGCCAATTCTACGAGCAGTACTTC. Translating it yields CASSLSTSGSQFYEQYF.

The DNA for the CDR3 is TGTGCCAGCAGCTTAGATATAGCGGGCTCCTACAATGAGCAGTTCTTC. This codes for CASSLDIAGSYNEQFF. V usage is TRBV7-9 and J usage is TRBJ2-1; the match to TRBD2 covers 7 bases. Trimming took 1 base from V and 0 from J; bases not matched to a gene: 3. The CDR3 loop spans 16 amino acids. Germline values: CDR1 SEHNR, CDR2 FQNEAQ (reference sequence).

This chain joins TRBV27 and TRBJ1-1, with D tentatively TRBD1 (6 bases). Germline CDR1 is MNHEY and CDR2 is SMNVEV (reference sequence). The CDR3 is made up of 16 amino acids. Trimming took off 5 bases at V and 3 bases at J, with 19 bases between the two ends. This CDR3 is CASSKGGSWVDTEAFF. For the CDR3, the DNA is TGTGCCAGCAGTAAGGGGGGGAGTTGGGTCGACACTGAAGCTTTCTTT.

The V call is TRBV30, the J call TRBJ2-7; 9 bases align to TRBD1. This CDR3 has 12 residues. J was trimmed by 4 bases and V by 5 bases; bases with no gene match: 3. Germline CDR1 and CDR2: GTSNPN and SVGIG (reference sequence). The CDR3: CAWGQGPYEQYF. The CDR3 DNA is TGTGCCTGGGGACAGGGGCCGTACGAGCAGTACTTC.

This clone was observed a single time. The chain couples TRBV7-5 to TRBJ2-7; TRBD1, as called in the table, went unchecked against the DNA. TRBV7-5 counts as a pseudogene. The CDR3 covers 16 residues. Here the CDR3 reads CVRSLEGRTGIYEQYF. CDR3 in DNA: TGTGTCAGAAGCTTAGAAGGGAGGACAGGGATCTACGAGCAGTACTTC.

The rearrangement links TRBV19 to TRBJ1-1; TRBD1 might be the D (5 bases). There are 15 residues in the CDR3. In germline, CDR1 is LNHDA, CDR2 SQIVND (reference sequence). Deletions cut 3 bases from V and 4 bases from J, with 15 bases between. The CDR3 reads CASSMYEWGGTEAFF. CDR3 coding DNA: TGTGCCAGTAGTATGTATGAGTGGGGCGGCACTGAAGCTTTCTTT.

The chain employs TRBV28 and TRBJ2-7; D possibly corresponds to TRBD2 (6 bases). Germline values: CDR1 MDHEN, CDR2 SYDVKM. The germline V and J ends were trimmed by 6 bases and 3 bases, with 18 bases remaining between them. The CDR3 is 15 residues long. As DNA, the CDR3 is TGTGCCAGCAGCACCCCGGGACTCAAATTCTACGAGCAGTACTTC. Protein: CASSTPGLKFYEQYF. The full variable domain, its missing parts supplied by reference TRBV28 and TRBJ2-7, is DVKVTQSSRYLVKRTGEKVFLECVQDMDHENMFWYRQDPGLGLRLIYFSYDVKMKEKGDIPEGYSVSREKKERFSLILESASTNQTSMYLCASSTPGLKFYEQYFGPGTRLTVT.

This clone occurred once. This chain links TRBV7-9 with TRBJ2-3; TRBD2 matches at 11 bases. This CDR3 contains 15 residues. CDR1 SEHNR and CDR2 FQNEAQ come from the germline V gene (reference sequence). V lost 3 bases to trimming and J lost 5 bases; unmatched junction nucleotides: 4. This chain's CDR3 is CASSFTSGSIDTQYF. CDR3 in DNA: TGTGCCAGCAGCTTCACTAGCGGGAGTATAGATACGCAGTATTTT.

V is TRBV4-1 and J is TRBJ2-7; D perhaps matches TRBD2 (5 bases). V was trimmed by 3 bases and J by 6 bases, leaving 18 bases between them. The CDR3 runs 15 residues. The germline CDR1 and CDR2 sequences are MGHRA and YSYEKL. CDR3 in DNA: TGCGCCAGCAGCCACGGATATGTGGGAGCCTCCGAGCAGTACTTC. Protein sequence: CASSHGYVGASEQYF.

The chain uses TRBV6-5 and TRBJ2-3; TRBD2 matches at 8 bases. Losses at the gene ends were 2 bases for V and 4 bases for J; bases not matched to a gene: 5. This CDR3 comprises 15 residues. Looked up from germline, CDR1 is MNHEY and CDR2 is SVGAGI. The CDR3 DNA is TGTGCCAGCAGTTACGGGTCGGGAGGGTCAGATACGCAGTATTTT. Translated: CASSYGSGGSDTQYF.

DNA of the CDR3: TGCAGTGCTAAGCAGGGGGCGGCTCCTACCTTC. This sequence encodes CSAKQGAAPTF. The chain has TRBV20-1 and TRBJ1-2; 8 bases fit TRBD1. This CDR3 spans 11 amino acids. Germline loops: CDR1 DFQATT, CDR2 SNEGSKA (reference sequence). Trimming took 4 bases from V and 14 from J; bases not matched to a gene: 9.

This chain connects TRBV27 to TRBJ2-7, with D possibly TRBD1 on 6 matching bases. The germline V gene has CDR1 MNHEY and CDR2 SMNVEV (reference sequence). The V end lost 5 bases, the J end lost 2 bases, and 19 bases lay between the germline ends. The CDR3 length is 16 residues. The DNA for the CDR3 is TGTGCCAGCAGTACCACCGATACAGGGAATCCCTACGAGCAGTACTTC. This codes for CASSTTDTGNPYEQYF.

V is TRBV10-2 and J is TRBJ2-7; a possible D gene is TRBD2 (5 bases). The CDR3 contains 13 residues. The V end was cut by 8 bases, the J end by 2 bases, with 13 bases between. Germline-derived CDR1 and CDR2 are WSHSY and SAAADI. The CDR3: CASGEGMAYEQYF. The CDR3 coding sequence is TGCGCCAGCGGAGAGGGTATGGCCTACGAGCAGTACTTC.

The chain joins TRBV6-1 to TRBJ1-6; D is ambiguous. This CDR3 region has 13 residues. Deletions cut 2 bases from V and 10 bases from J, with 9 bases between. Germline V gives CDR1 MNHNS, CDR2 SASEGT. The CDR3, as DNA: TGTGCCAGCAGTGAAAGCGAGCGATCACCCCTCCACTTT. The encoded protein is CASSESERSPLHF.

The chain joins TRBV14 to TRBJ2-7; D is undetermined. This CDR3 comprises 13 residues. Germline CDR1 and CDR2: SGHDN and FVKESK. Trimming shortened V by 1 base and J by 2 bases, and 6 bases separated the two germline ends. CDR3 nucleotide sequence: TGTGCCAGCAGCCAAGGGCTAGCCTACGAGCAGTACTTC. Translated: CASSQGLAYEQYF. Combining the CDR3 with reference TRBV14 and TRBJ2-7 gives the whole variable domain EAGVTQFPSHSVIEKGQTVTLRCDPISGHDNLYWYRRVMGKEIKFLLHFVKESKQDESGMPNNRFLAERTGGTYSTLKVQPAELEDSGVYFCASSQGLAYEQYFGPGTRLTVT.

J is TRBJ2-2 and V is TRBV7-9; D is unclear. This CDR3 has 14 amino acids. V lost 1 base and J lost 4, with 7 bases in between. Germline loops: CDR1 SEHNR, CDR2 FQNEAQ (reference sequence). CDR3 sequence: CASSLVTPTGELFF. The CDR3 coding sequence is TGTGCCAGCAGCTTAGTAACTCCCACCGGGGAGCTGTTTTTT.

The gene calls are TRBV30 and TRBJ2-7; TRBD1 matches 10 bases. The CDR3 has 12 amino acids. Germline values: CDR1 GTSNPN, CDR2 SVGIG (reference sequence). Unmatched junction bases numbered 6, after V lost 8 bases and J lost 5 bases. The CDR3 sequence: CAGRQGAHEQYF. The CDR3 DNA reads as TGTGCCGGTAGACAGGGGGCCCACGAGCAGTACTTC.

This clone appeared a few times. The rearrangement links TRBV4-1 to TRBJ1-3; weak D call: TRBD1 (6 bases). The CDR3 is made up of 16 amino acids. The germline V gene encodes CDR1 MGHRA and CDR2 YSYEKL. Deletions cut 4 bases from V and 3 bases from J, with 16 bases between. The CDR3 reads CASSPLARGLGNTIYF. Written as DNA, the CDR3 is TGCGCCAGCAGCCCCCTGGCCAGGGGCCTTGGAAACACCATATATTTT.

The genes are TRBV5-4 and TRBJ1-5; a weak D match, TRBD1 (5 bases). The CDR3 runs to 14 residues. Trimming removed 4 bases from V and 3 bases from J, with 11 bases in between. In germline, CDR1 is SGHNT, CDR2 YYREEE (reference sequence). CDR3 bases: TGTGCCAGCAGCCTAAGGGGTTCCAATCAGCCCCAGCATTTT. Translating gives CASSLRGSNQPQHF.

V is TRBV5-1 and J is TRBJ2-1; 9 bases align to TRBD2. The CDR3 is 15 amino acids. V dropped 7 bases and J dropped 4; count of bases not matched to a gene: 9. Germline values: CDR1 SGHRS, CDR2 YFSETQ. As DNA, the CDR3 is TGCGCCAGCTGTACCGGGACTAGCCTTTACAATGAGCAGTTCTTC. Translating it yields CASCTGTSLYNEQFF.

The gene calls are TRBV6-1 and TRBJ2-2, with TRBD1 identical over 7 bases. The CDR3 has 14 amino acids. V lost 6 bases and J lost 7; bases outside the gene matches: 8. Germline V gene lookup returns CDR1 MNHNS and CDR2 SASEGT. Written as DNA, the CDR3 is TGTGCCAGCAGACTTAAACAGGGGTACGGGGAGCTGTTTTTT. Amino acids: CASRLKQGYGELFF.

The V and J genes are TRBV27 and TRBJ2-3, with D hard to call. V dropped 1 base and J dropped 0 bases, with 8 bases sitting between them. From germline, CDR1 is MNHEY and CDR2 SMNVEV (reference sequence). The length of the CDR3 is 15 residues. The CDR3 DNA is TGTGCCAGCAGTTTATATGACGGGAGCACAGATACGCAGTATTTT. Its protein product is CASSLYDGSTDTQYF.

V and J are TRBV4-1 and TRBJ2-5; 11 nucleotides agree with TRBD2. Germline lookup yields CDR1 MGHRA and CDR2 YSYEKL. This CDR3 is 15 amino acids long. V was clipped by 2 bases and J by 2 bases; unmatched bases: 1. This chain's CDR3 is CASSQLAGGQETQYF. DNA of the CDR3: TGCGCCAGCAGCCAACTAGCGGGAGGACAAGAGACCCAGTACTTC.

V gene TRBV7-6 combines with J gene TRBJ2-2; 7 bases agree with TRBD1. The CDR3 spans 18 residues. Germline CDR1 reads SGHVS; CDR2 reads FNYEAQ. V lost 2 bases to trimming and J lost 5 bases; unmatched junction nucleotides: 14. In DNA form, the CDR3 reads TGTGCCAGCAGCTTACGACAGGGCGGTATTCCCGAAACCGGGGAGCTGTTTTTT. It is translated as CASSLRQGGIPETGELFF.